This T cell receptor (beta chain) came from a study of blood T cell repertoires in COVID-19. Study-wide background: Samples representing acute and convalescent COVID-19 were sourced from the United States, Italy and Spain. PBMCs, B-cell-depleted T cells, or T cells provided the cDNA or gDNA that made up the material.

In the study's own analysis: It was from reference gene primer amplification that nucleated cell counts were estimated. Measured with immunoSEQ multiplex PCR; TCRdb has only the in-frame clones, and not every one. V, J and clone size are taken as reported in that table, and D and trimming were inferred from the DNA itself. The sample lists about 120,000 clones, about 80% occurring once. The germline gives CDR1 ENHRY, CDR2 SYGVKD. The V and J ends lost 10 bases and 4 bases, in that order; junction bases with no gene match: 8. The CDR3 is 14 residues long. The TCR sequence derives from a man aged 65 to 85 with active or convalescent COVID-19. This sequence joins TRBV10-3 and TRBJ2-2; TRBD2 matches at 8 bases. The source material was peripheral blood. The CDR3 DNA reads as TGTGCCACCTCGGTAGCGGGGTCCACCGGGGAGCTGTTTTTT. Translated, it gives CATSVAGSTGELFF.